Below, one T cell receptor beta chain is given with its context. Its cognate antigen is unknown. Other DNA sequences in this sample translate to the same CDR3. Per the germline V gene, CDR1 is SGHRS and CDR2 is YFSETQ. V trimming: 1 base; J trimming: 2 bases; junction bases outside the gene matches: 3. This CDR3 has 14 amino acids. This record belongs to a study of shared clonotypes between healthy human individuals. Points from the study as a whole: Clonotype sharing among the donors was expected to vary with sequencing depth. Non-shared clonotypes had lower generation probabilities than clonotypes shared by all four sorted-subset donors. As a rule, naive subsets had a larger estimated richness than memory subsets.

Data came from immunoSEQ multiplex PCR; TCRdb stores just in-frame clones and leaves some out. This sample has over a million clones, with 60% to 80% found just once. The clonotype originates from a man aged 18 to 29 in good health. V is TRBV5-1 and J is TRBJ2-7; 7 bases are a match to TRBD1. Sequencing was carried out using memory CD4+ T cells sorted from blood. Regarding subset: CD45RA-negative fraction. The CDR3 bases are TGCGCCAGCAGCTTGCTGCAGGGGGCCTACGAGCAGTACTTC. As protein: CASSLLQGAYEQYF.